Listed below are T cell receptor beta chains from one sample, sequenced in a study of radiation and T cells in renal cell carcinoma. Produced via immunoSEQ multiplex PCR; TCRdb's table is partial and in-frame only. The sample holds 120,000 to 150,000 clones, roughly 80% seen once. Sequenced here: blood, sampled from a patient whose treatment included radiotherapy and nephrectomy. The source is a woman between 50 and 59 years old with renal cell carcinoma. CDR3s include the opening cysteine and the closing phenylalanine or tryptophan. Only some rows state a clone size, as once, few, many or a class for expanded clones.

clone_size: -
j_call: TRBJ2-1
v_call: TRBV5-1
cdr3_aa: CASSSSGAARSSGRIGPYNEQFF

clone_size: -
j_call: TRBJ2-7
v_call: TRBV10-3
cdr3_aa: CAIRQGSSYEQYF

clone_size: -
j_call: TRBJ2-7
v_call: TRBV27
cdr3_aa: CASSLFPLGDEQYF

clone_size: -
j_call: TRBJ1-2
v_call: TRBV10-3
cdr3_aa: CAISDGQTNYGYTF

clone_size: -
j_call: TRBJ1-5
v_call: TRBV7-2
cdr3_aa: CASSSVDGMNQPQHF

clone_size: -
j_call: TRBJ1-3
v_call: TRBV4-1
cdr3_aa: CASSHTGDGNTIYF

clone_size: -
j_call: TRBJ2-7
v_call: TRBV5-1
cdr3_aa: CASSSPGGNEQYF

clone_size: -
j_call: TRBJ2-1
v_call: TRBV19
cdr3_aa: CATKGLAGELNEQFF

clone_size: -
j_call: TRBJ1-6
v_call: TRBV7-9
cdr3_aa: CASSGQGAAVSPLHF

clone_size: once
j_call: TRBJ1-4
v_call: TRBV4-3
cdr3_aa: CASSQGGTGRNEKLFF

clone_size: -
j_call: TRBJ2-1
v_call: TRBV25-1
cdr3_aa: CASSEFSYNEQFF

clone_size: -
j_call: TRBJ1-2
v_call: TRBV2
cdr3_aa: CASRYRGRGYTF

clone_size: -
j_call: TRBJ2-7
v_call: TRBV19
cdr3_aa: CASSMPMFYEQYF

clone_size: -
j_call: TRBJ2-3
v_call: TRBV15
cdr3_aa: CATSIYGAETQYF

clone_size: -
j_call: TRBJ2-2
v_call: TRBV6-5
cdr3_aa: CASRGDTGELFF

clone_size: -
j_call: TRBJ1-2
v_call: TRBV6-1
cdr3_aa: CASRDREGSGYTF

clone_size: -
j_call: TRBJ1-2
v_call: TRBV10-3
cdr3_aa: CAIMGTGGDYGYTF

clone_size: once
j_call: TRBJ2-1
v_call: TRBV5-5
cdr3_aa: CASSRETSSYNEQFF

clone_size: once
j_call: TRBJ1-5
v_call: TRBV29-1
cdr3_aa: CSGADGIGQPQHF

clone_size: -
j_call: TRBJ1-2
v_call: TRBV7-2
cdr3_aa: CASSLELGVGYTF

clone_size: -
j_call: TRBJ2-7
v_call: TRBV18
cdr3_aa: CASSPPGSYEQYF

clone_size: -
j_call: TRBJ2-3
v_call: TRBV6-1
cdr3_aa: CASTRTSGWVYTQYF

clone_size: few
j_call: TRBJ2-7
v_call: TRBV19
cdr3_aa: CASSIDRYSQQYF

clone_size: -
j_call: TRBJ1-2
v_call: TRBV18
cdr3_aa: CASSPGDRGGYTF

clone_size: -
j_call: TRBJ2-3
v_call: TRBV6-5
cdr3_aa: CASSSPTSGSTDTQYF

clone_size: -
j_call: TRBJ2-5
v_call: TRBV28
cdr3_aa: CASSSEGETQYF

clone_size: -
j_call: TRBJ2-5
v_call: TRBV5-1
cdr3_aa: CASSLGGDQETQYF

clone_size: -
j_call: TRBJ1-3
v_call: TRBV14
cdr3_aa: CASSPAPQASIYF

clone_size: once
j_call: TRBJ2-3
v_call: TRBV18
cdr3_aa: CASSPPSTDTQYF

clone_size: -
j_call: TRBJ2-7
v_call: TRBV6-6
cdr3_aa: CASSSTSDEQYF

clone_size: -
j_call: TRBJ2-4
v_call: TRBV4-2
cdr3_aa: CASSQPGTSGTAKNIQYF

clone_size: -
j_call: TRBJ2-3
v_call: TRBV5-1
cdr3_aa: CASSPERTGIVDTQYF

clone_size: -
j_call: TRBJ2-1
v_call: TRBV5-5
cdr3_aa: CASSFDSSYNEQFF

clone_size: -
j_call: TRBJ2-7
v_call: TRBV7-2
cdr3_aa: CASNLDGRTYEQYF

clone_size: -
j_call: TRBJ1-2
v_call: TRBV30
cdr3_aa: CAWTPDSNYGYTF

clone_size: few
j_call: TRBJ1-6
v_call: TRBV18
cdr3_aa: CASSQNERGSPLHF

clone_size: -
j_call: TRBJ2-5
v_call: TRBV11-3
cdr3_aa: CASSLNSQEAQYF